This is a list of T cell receptor beta chains from one sample in a study of cytomegalovirus exposure and HLA in healthy donors. Libraries were prepared by immunoSEQ multiplex PCR; TCRdb keeps only in-frame clonotypes and omits some of them. The top ten hold 1.6% of the sample, which has roughly 200,000 clones, about four fifths seen once. Sequences were obtained from PBMCs. The receptor set was obtained from a man in his fifties or sixties in good health and CMV-seronegative. Both conserved end residues are part of each CDR3. A D gene is named only where the DNA matches it firmly. Clone size is not always given. Where it is, it says once, few, many or a class for expanded clones.

d_gene	j_gene	abundance	v_gene	CDR3aa	CDR3nt
TRBD1	TRBJ1-4	.	TRBV5-4	CASSRQGANEKLFF	TGTGCCAGCAGCAGACAGGGGGCTAATGAAAAACTGTTTTTT
.	TRBJ1-6	once	TRBV27	CASNRGQGSYNSPLHF	TGTGCCAGCAACCGAGGCCAAGGCTCCTATAATTCACCCCTCCACTTT
.	TRBJ2-2	.	TRBV5-1	CASSPRRGPNTGELFF	TGCGCCAGCAGCCCGCGCAGGGGACCGAACACCGGGGAGCTGTTTTTT
.	TRBJ1-6	.	TRBV4-3	CASSQEPGVASPLHF	TGCGCCAGCAGCCAAGAACCAGGGGTAGCTTCACCCCTCCACTTT
TRBD2	TRBJ2-3	.	TRBV4-2	CATRRELAGGRADTQYF	TGTGCCACCCGAAGGGAACTAGCGGGAGGGCGGGCAGATACGCAGTATTTT
TRBD2	TRBJ2-2	.	TRBV19	CASSIAGLAGITGELFF	TGTGCCAGTAGTATTGCAGGACTAGCGGGAATCACCGGGGAGCTGTTTTTT
TRBD1	TRBJ1-1	.	TRBV29-1	CSVEGQGVEAFF	TGCAGCGTTGAAGGACAGGGGGTTGAAGCTTTCTTT
TRBD2	TRBJ2-3	.	TRBV19	CASTPGLASTDTQYF	TGTGCCAGTACCCCGGGACTAGCAAGCACAGATACGCAGTATTTT
TRBD1	TRBJ1-5	.	TRBV20-1	CSASLRDRLHF	TGCAGTGCTAGTCTTAGGGACAGGCTACATTTT
.	TRBJ2-7	medium-sized	TRBV5-5	CASSLVEGLSYEQYF	TGTGCCAGCAGCTTGGTAGAGGGCCTCTCCTACGAGCAGTACTTC
TRBD1	TRBJ1-1	once	TRBV7-3	CASSLRPRGQNTEAFF	TGTGCCAGCAGCTTAAGGCCCAGGGGGCAAAACACTGAAGCTTTCTTT
TRBD1	TRBJ2-1	.	TRBV6-4	CASRLLHDRDRGSYNEQFF	TGTGCCAGCAGATTACTACATGACCGGGACAGGGGATCCTACAATGAGCAGTTCTTC
TRBD2	TRBJ2-5	.	TRBV19	CASSTLTSGGAQETQYF	TGTGCCAGTAGTACACTAACTAGCGGGGGGGCTCAGGAGACCCAGTACTTC
TRBD1	TRBJ1-2	.	TRBV10-1	CASSPRTGQGANYGYTF	TGCGCCAGCAGCCCCCGTACGGGACAGGGGGCTAACTATGGCTACACCTTC
TRBD1	TRBJ2-2	.	TRBV18	CASSGTGNTGELFF	TGTGCCAGCTCCGGGACAGGGAACACCGGGGAGCTGTTTTTT
.	TRBJ2-6	.	TRBV19	CASTLSGANVLTF	TGTGCCAGTACCCTCTCGGGGGCCAACGTCCTGACTTTC
TRBD2	TRBJ2-5	.	TRBV18	CASSPPLAGGPAQYF	TGTGCCAGCTCACCACCGCTAGCGGGAGGGCCCGCCCAGTACTTC
.	TRBJ1-4	.	TRBV4-1	CASSQAAVGKLFF	TGCGCCAGCAGCCAAGCCGCGGTAGGAAAACTGTTTTTT
.	TRBJ2-7	.	TRBV5-8	CASSLVGQSNTKAYEQYF	TGTGCCAGCAGCTTGGTCGGACAGTCCAACACGAAAGCCTACGAGCAGTACTTC
TRBD1	TRBJ1-4	few	TRBV7-8	CASSARLGTALNEKLFF	TGTGCCAGCAGCGCTAGACTTGGGACAGCGCTTAATGAAAAACTGTTTTTT